The 21 T cell receptor beta chains below all came from one sample that was sequenced in a study of blood T cell repertoires in COVID-19. This table comes from immunoSEQ multiplex PCR, and its TCRdb copy is limited to in-frame clones, with some not included. The data contain just over 300,000 clones, about 85% of them singletons. The sample taken for sequencing was peripheral blood. These receptors came from a man aged 18 to 30 with active or convalescent COVID-19.

The chain couples TRBV29-1 to TRBJ1-6, with a possible D match to TRBD1 (5 bases). Germline-derived CDR1 and CDR2 are SQVTM and ANQGSEA. Trimming took 6 bases from V and 5 from J, leaving 11 bases between them. CDR3 length: 13 amino acids. CDR3 DNA sequence: TGCAGCGTCAGGTGGGGCAATAATTCACCCCTCCACTTT. It encodes CSVRWGNNSPLHF.

The chain carries TRBV3-1 (or the pseudogene TRBV3-2) and TRBJ1-4; 7 nucleotides agree with TRBD1. Germline V gene sequence: CDR1 LGHDT, CDR2 YNNKEL (reference sequence). V lost 2 bases and J lost 8; bases outside the gene matches: 8. The CDR3 runs 15 residues. CDR3 DNA: TGTGCCAGCAGCCAATATAGACAGGGCGACGAAAAACTGTTTTTT. This translates into CASSQYRQGDEKLFF.

The chain joins TRBV27 to TRBJ2-7; 8 bases match TRBD2. The CDR3 runs 14 residues. Trimming at V came to 7 bases and at J to 6 bases, leaving 11 bases not matched to a gene. Germline CDR1 and CDR2: MNHEY and SMNVEV (reference sequence). The CDR3 nucleotides are TGTGCCAGCAACCCCGGGACTAGGGTGTTCGAGCAGTACTTC. Translation gives CASNPGTRVFEQYF.

This clone was seen a single time. The gene calls are TRBV21-1 and TRBJ2-5; the table's D call, TRBD1, has no DNA check behind it. TRBV21-1 is designated a pseudogene. CDR3 size: 17 residues. CDR3 protein: CASSSRRDRVYQETQYF. CDR3 DNA sequence: TGTGCCAGCAGCAGTCGGCGGGACAGGGTATACCAAGAGACCCAGTACTTC.

The CDR3 region has the DNA TGTGCCAGCAGGCCCCTAGGAAGCACAGATACGCAGTATTTT. It translates to CASRPLGSTDTQYF. The chain combines TRBV6-5 with TRBJ2-3; unclear D gene. V gave up 6 bases and J gave up 0 bases, with 10 bases separating them. This CDR3 comprises 14 residues. Germline CDR1 reads MNHEY; CDR2 reads SVGAGI.

A remark on this clone: This sample also contains other DNA sequences that code for the same CDR3. This chain uses TRBV6-5 with TRBJ2-7, with TRBD1 matching 11 bases. The CDR3 consists of 14 residues. CDR1 and CDR2 (germline): MNHEY, SVGAGI. Trimming took 6 bases from V and 4 from J; bases not matched to a gene: 5. Here the CDR3 reads CASRPDRGLYEQYF. CDR3 in DNA: TGTGCCAGCAGGCCGGACAGGGGGCTGTACGAGCAGTACTTC.

This clone is a singleton in its sample. The chain has TRBV6-5 and TRBJ2-5; 8 nucleotides agree with TRBD2. CDR1 MNHEY and CDR2 SVGAGI come from the germline V gene. With 4 bases clipped from V and 14 bases from J, the junction kept 15 bases outside the gene matches. The CDR3 contains 14 residues. The CDR3 loop is CASSSGLSGSLRYF. The CDR3 DNA follows: TGTGCCAGCAGTTCGGGTTTAAGCGGGAGTCTACGCTACTTC.

The genes are TRBV4-1 and TRBJ1-4; 9 bases are a match to TRBD1. J lost 11 bases, V lost 2 bases, and 6 bases had no gene match. Germline loops: CDR1 MGHRA, CDR2 YSYEKL. This CDR3 spans 14 amino acids. The CDR3 region is CASSQFEGQGKLFF. The CDR3 bases are TGCGCCAGCAGCCAATTTGAAGGACAGGGGAAACTGTTTTTT.

The J gene is TRBJ1-4, the V gene TRBV18, with 7 bases that match TRBD1. CDR1 and CDR2 (germline): KGHSH, LQKENI. V shed 0 bases, J shed 7 bases, and the junction held 11 bases outside the gene matches. This CDR3 is built from 17 residues. CDR3: CASSPPSVDRRSEKLFF. As DNA, the CDR3 is TGTGCCAGCTCACCACCGTCGGTGGACAGGAGAAGTGAAAAACTGTTTTTT.

The sample holds one count of this clone. The chain combines TRBV12-3 or TRBV12-4 with TRBJ1-5; tentatively, D is TRBD1 (5 bases). This CDR3 spans 13 amino acids. The V end lost 3 bases, the J end lost 3 bases, and 6 bases lay between the germline ends. The CDR3 region has the DNA TGTGCCAGCAGTTTCAGGGACAATCAGCCCCAGCATTTT. Encoded protein: CASSFRDNQPQHF.

Turning to this clone: The junction departs from germline at one end; a sequencing error may be responsible. J is TRBJ2-3 and V is TRBV28; TRBD2 might be the D (6 bases). The CDR3 extends over 14 amino acids. From germline, CDR1 is MDHEN and CDR2 SYDVKM. CDR3 amino acids: CASRSPGTAARGTF. The CDR3 DNA reads TGTGCCAGCAGATCTCCCGGGACTGCTGCCCGGGGGACCTTT.

The chain couples TRBV12-2 to TRBJ2-7; TRBD1 reflects the table's D call only, with no check against the DNA. TRBV12-2 corresponds to a pseudogene. The CDR3 contains 15 residues. CDR3 DNA sequence: TGTGCAAGTCGCTTAGGGGGACAGCCTAGCTACGAGCAGTACTTC. The encoded protein is CASRLGGQPSYEQYF.

The genes are TRBV7-8 and TRBJ2-7, with D unresolved. CDR3 length: 14 residues. Deletions cut 5 bases from V and 2 bases from J, with 13 bases between. Germline assignment: CDR1 SGHVS and CDR2 FQNEAQ. CDR3 sequence (DNA): TGTGCCAGCAGCCCAAGAGAACTTCCCTACGAGCAGTACTTC. This encodes CASSPRELPYEQYF.

V and J are TRBV28 and TRBJ1-5; D is ambiguous. V lost 7 bases and J lost 3, with 10 bases in between. Germline V gene data show CDR1 as MDHEN and CDR2 as SYDVKM. The CDR3 contains 13 residues. CDR3 protein: CASMRQINQPQHF. The CDR3 DNA reads as TGTGCCAGCATGCGGCAGATCAATCAGCCCCAGCATTTT.

V and J are TRBV15 and TRBJ2-3, with TRBD2 matching 13 bases. V lost 3 bases, J lost 3 bases, and 9 bases stayed unmatched. Germline V lookup: CDR1 LNHNV, CDR2 YYDKDF (reference sequence). The CDR3 sequence is 18 residues long. In DNA, the CDR3 is TGTGCCACCAGCAGCCCTAAGGGACTAGCGGGAAGAACAGATACGCAGTATTTT. The encoded protein is CATSSPKGLAGRTDTQYF.

The chain uses TRBV10-2 and TRBJ1-6; the D is unclear. The CDR3 is made up of 16 amino acids. V lost 3 bases to trimming and J lost 7 bases, with 16 bases between them. Looked up from germline, CDR1 is WSHSY and CDR2 is SAAADI. The CDR3 reads CASSESSGFRNSPLHF. The CDR3, as DNA: TGCGCCAGCAGTGAAAGCTCCGGGTTTCGGAATTCACCCCTCCACTTT.

The chain carries TRBV15 and TRBJ2-7; 7 bases map to TRBD1. Germline V gene data show CDR1 as LNHNV and CDR2 as YYDKDF (reference sequence). The CDR3 runs to 15 residues. Trimming removed 1 base from V and 1 base from J; junction bases left unmatched: 4. CDR3 sequence reads: CATSRGGTESYEQYF. DNA for the CDR3: TGTGCCACCAGCAGAGGAGGGACAGAATCCTACGAGCAGTACTTC.

The J gene is TRBJ2-1, the V gene TRBV27; 11 bases align to TRBD2. V dropped 6 bases and J dropped 3; count of bases not matched to a gene: 1. This CDR3 is built from 14 residues. The germline CDR1 and CDR2 sequences are MNHEY and SMNVEV (reference sequence). The CDR3 loop is CASRLAGGYNEQFF. CDR3 nucleotides: TGTGCCAGCAGGCTAGCGGGAGGCTACAATGAGCAGTTCTTC.

This clone was observed a single time. The V and J genes are TRBV25-1 and TRBJ1-6, with a tentative D call TRBD1 (6 bases). The CDR3 sequence is 14 residues long. The V and J ends lost 1 base and 8 bases respectively, with 9 bases between them. Per germline, CDR1 MGHDK and CDR2 SYGVNS. CDR3 nucleotide sequence: TGTGCCAGCAGTGAATTCAGGGGTGATTCACCCCTCCACTTT. This codes for CASSEFRGDSPLHF.

The V call is TRBV27, the J call TRBJ1-4; no clear D. CDR3 size: 14 residues. Germline assignment: CDR1 MNHEY and CDR2 SMNVEV (reference sequence). Trimming stripped 7 bases from V and 3 bases from J, with 12 bases between. DNA of the CDR3: TGTGCCAGCAAGGGCGGGTTAGCTAATGAAAAACTGTTTTTT. As protein: CASKGGLANEKLFF.

This clone was detected only once. J is TRBJ2-5 and V is TRBV20-1, with 8 bases lining up with TRBD2. This CDR3 has 15 residues. After removal of 3 bases from V and 5 bases from J, the junction contained 11 bases not matched to a gene. Germline V gene sequence: CDR1 DFQATT, CDR2 SNEGSKA (reference sequence). CDR3 sequence reads: CSASPYSAGDETQYF. CDR3 nucleotide sequence: TGCAGTGCTAGTCCATACTCAGCGGGAGATGAGACCCAGTACTTC.